Shown below are 17 T cell receptor beta chains from a single sample sequenced in a study of blood T cell repertoires in COVID-19. Sequencing was performed with immunoSEQ multiplex PCR; in TCRdb, only in-frame clones are kept and a portion is missing. Found here are almost 250,000 clones, more than 85% of them singletons; the top ten hold roughly 4%. Sequenced: PBMCs or T cells enriched from blood (not recorded which). All receptors derive from a woman aged 25 to 39 who had recovered from COVID-19.

This sequence joins TRBV12-3 or TRBV12-4 and TRBJ1-2; tentative D call: TRBD1 (6 bases). The CDR3 spans 13 residues. V was pared by 5 bases and J by 8 bases, with 15 bases between. CDR3 nucleotide sequence: TGTGCCAGCAGTCCAAGTCAGGGGCGAGGCTACACCTTC. Its protein is CASSPSQGRGYTF.

CDR3 sequence: CASRLAGGSYNEQFF. The CDR3 region has the DNA TGTGCCAGCAGGTTAGCGGGAGGATCCTACAATGAGCAGTTCTTC. This chain uses TRBV28 with TRBJ2-1; 10 nucleotides line up with TRBD2. V dropped 6 bases and J dropped 1; count of bases not matched to a gene: 3. Per the germline V gene, CDR1 is MDHEN and CDR2 is SYDVKM. The CDR3 contains 15 residues.

The gene calls are TRBV5-4 and TRBJ2-2; 9 positions match TRBD1. The CDR3 length is 15 residues. The V and J ends lost 4 bases and 4 bases, in that order; junction bases with no gene match: 5. CDR1 and CDR2 (germline): SGHNT, YYREEE (reference sequence). This chain's CDR3 is CASSPTTGGTGELFF. CDR3 nucleotide sequence: TGTGCCAGCAGCCCCACGACAGGGGGCACCGGGGAGCTGTTTTTT.

The chain joins TRBV6-5 to TRBJ2-7; a weak D match, TRBD2 (5 bases). Germline V gene sequence: CDR1 MNHEY, CDR2 SVGAGI. The CDR3 has 16 residues. Trimming removed 3 bases from V and 1 base from J, with 16 bases in between. The CDR3 is CASSYSVQRASYEQYF. CDR3 bases: TGTGCCAGCAGTTATAGCGTCCAGAGGGCGTCCTACGAGCAGTACTTC.

V is TRBV5-6 and J is TRBJ2-7; a weak D match, TRBD2 (5 bases). Germline CDR1 and CDR2: SGHDT and YYEEEE. The CDR3 consists of 14 residues. The V gene lost 4 bases and the J gene lost 3 bases, with 14 bases spanning the gap. The CDR3 protein is CASSPGSGLYEQYF. CDR3 DNA: TGTGCCAGCAGCCCGGGGTCCGGACTCTACGAGCAGTACTTC.

The CDR3 sequence: CASSRTSGSFNEQFF. DNA of the CDR3: TGTGCCAGCAGCCGGACTAGCGGGAGTTTTAATGAGCAGTTCTTC. The V gene is TRBV7-2, the J gene TRBJ2-1; 13 positions match TRBD2. This CDR3 has 15 residues. Germline loops: CDR1 SGHTA, CDR2 FQGNSA. Trimming removed 5 bases from V and 7 bases from J; junction bases left unmatched: 5.

This chain joins TRBV9 and TRBJ1-3; 10 nucleotides agree with TRBD1. This CDR3 is built from 16 residues. J gave up 0 bases and V 3 bases, and 3 bases lay outside the gene matches. Germline CDR1 SGDLS, CDR2 YYNGEE. The CDR3 bases are TGTGCCAGCAGCGAGACAGGGGGCTACTCTGGAAACACCATATATTTT. Encoded protein: CASSETGGYSGNTIYF.

This clone has a single count. The junction differs from germline at one of its ends, possibly a read error. This chain links TRBV3-1 (or the pseudogene TRBV3-2) with TRBJ2-7, with D hard to call. Germline V lookup: CDR1 LGHDT, CDR2 YNNKEL (reference sequence). The CDR3 covers 11 residues. In nucleotides, the CDR3 is TGTGCCAGCAGCCAATCCTCCGAGCAGTACTTC. Translating gives CASSQSSEQYF.

The chain couples TRBV9 to TRBJ2-2, with 7 bases matching TRBD1. The junction had 9 bases not matched to a gene; V was cut back by 4 bases and J by 6 bases. Germline values: CDR1 SGDLS, CDR2 YYNGEE. The CDR3 has 15 amino acids. CDR3 in amino acids: CASSTTGLGAGELFF. The DNA for the CDR3 is TGTGCCAGCAGCACGACAGGGTTGGGTGCCGGGGAGCTGTTTTTT.

The V and J genes are TRBV28 and TRBJ1-6; 8 positions match TRBD1. Germline values: CDR1 MDHEN, CDR2 SYDVKM. V lost 5 bases, J lost 4 bases, and 10 bases stayed unmatched. This CDR3 spans 17 amino acids. CDR3 coding DNA: TGTGCCAGCAGTCCGTACGGACAGGGCGGGTATAATTCACCCCTCCACTTT. Encoded protein: CASSPYGQGGYNSPLHF.

This chain connects TRBV28 to TRBJ1-4, with 8 nucleotides matching TRBD1. Trimming removed 8 bases from V and 5 bases from J; junction bases left unmatched: 7. CDR1 and CDR2 from the germline V gene are MDHEN and SYDVKM. This CDR3 region has 14 residues. CDR3 DNA: TGTGCCAGCTATAAGACAGGGGAGAATGAAAAACTGTTTTTT. Its translation is CASYKTGENEKLFF.

CDR3 coding DNA: TGTGCCAGTAGTATTTTGGGCAGGGTAACCTACAATGAGCAGTTCTTC. The encoded protein is CASSILGRVTYNEQFF. This chain joins TRBV19 and TRBJ2-1; weak D call: TRBD1 (5 bases). This CDR3 contains 16 residues. V gave up 3 bases and J gave up 2 bases, with 14 bases separating them. Per germline, CDR1 LNHDA and CDR2 SQIVND (reference sequence).

CDR3 protein: CASSLVAGHSNYGYTF. The CDR3 region has the DNA TGTGCCAGCAGCTTGGTGGCAGGGCATTCTAACTATGGCTACACCTTC. This sequence joins TRBV5-5 and TRBJ1-2; D may be TRBD1 (5 bases). Per the germline V gene, CDR1 is SGHKS and CDR2 is YYEKEE (reference sequence). The CDR3 has 16 residues. Trimming shortened V by 0 bases and J by 0 bases, and 12 bases separated the two germline ends.

The chain's CDR3 is CASSLGTGGNEQFF. The CDR3 DNA reads as TGCGCCAGCAGCTTGGGTACAGGGGGAAATGAGCAGTTCTTC. The genes are TRBV5-1 and TRBJ2-1, with TRBD1 identical over 8 bases. With V trimmed by 0 bases and J by 7 bases, 3 bases remained unmatched. This CDR3 is 14 amino acids long. The germline CDR1 and CDR2 sequences are SGHRS and YFSETQ.

V and J are TRBV18 and TRBJ1-3; D not resolved. CDR3 length: 17 residues. The V gene lost 4 bases and the J gene lost 0 bases, with 16 bases spanning the gap. Germline V CDR1 and CDR2: KGHSH, LQKENI. The DNA for the CDR3 is TGTGCCAGCTCACGGTCCCAGGCCAGGCCCTCTGGAAACACCATATATTTT. The encoded protein is CASSRSQARPSGNTIYF.

The V gene is TRBV20-1, the J gene TRBJ1-1, with unresolved D. This CDR3 comprises 10 residues. Germline V gene lookup returns CDR1 DFQATT and CDR2 SNEGSKA (reference sequence). CDR3 DNA sequence: TGCAGCGAGGGAGGACGTGTGGCTTTCTTT. Protein sequence: CSEGGRVAFF.

A note on this clone: Other DNA sequences in the same sample also yield this CDR3. J is TRBJ1-3 and V is TRBV6-5; D is ambiguous. Germline CDR1 is MNHEY and CDR2 is SVGAGI. Trimming left V 0 bases short and J 1 base short, with 4 bases between. The CDR3 sequence is 14 residues long. The DNA for the CDR3 is TGTGCCAGCAGTTACTCTGCGTCTGGAAACACCATATATTTT. Amino acid sequence: CASSYSASGNTIYF.